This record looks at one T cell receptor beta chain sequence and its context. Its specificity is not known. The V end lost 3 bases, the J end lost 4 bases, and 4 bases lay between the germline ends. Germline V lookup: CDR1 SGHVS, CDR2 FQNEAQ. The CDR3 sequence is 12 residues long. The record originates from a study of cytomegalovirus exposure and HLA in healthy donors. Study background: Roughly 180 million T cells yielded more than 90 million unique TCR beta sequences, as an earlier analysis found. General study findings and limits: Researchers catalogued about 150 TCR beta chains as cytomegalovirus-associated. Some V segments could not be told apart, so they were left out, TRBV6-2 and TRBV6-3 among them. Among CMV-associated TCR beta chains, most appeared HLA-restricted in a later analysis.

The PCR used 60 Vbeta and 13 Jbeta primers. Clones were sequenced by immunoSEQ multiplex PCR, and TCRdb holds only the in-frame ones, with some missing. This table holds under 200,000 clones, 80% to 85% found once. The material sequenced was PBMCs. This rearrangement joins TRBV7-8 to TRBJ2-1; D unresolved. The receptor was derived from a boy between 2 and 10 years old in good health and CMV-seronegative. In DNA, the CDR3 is TGTGCCAGCAGCTTGCAGTACAATGAGCAGTTCTTC. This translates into CASSLQYNEQFF.